This T cell receptor beta chain was recorded in a study of T cells after posttransplantation cyclophosphamide. General study results and limits: Later post-transplant blood repertoires were often dominated by donor CD8+ memory clones. Tissue-infiltrating T cells from skin or gut overlapped little with blood T cells.

The germline V and J ends were trimmed by 5 bases and 1 base, with 12 bases remaining between them. The length of the CDR3 is 16 residues. Germline CDR1 is LNHDA and CDR2 is SQIVND (reference sequence). A remark on this clone: The antigen remains unidentified.

Cyclophosphamide on days +3 and +4 followed busulfan-fludarabine conditioning and a marrow graft. Assay: immunoSEQ multiplex PCR; the TCRdb copy retains only in-frame clones and omits some. The table includes some 45,000 clones, about nine tenths detected once. This sequence was found in a male patient aged 60-70 years who received an allogeneic stem cell transplant from a related donor and was CMV-positive. Some T cells may possibly be graft donor cells. The chain joins TRBV19 to TRBJ2-6; D gene uncertain. Source: PBMCs, taken around 58 days after allogeneic stem cell transplant with posttransplant cyclophosphamide. For the CDR3, the DNA is TGTGCCAGTAGTCCGCAGCGCTGGTCTGGGGCCAACGTCCTGACTTTC. This encodes CASSPQRWSGANVLTF.